This T cell receptor (beta chain) derives from a study of blood T cell repertoires in COVID-19. Whole-study context: Italy, Spain and the United States were the sources of the convalescent and acute COVID-19 samples. The analysed material was cDNA or gDNA that came from T cells, B-cell-depleted T cells, or PBMCs.

Per the original data handling: Reference gene primers were amplified, and this amplification served to estimate nucleated cell counts. This table comes from immunoSEQ multiplex PCR, and its TCRdb copy is limited to in-frame clones, with some not included. V and J calls and clone size are copied from that table; D and trimming were computed from the DNA. This table has some 120,000 clones, approximately 90% appearing once. The CDR3 runs 15 residues. The germline CDR1 and CDR2 sequences are MNHEY and SMNVEV (reference sequence). Deletions cut 6 bases from V and 8 bases from J, with 19 bases between. The sequenced material came from peripheral blood. The V and J genes are TRBV27 and TRBJ1-4; D ambiguous. The source is a human donor with acute or convalescent COVID-19. The donor label of this sample is uncertain. This CDR3 reads CASSLNGLEREKLFF. The DNA of the CDR3 is TGTGCCAGCAGCTTGAATGGATTGGAGCGGGAAAAACTGTTTTTT.